This T cell receptor (beta chain) stems from a study of PD-1 blockade in classical Hodgkin lymphoma. Study-level findings and limits: Excluded were patients who started nivolumab under 1 year after ASCT, a group that had lower diversity. It was CD4+ TCR diversity, not CD8+, that rose significantly by C4D1. Healthy donors were reported to have higher baseline TCR diversity than newly diagnosed patients. Whatever underlies the repertoire differences (possibly disease activity or prior therapy) remains undefined.

About this clone itself: Its antigen remains unknown.

Every patient relapsed after autologous stem cell transplantation, and brentuximab vedotin exposure varied. Clones were sequenced by immunoSEQ multiplex PCR, and TCRdb holds only the in-frame ones, with some missing. The data hold about 58,000 clones, with 80% to 95% observed a single time. The sample was peripheral blood mononuclear cells (PBMCs), taken before the second cycle of nivolumab. The source of this sequence is a human donor with classical Hodgkin lymphoma.

CDR3 loop: CASSLNSGYEQYF. CDR3 DNA sequence: TGTGCCAGCAGTTTGAACAGTGGGTACGAGCAGTACTTC. This rearrangement joins TRBV6-5 to TRBJ2-7; D not certain. This CDR3 has 13 amino acids. Trimming shortened V by 4 bases and J by 4 bases, and 11 bases separated the two germline ends. Germline CDR1 reads MNHEY; CDR2 reads SVGAGI.